A selection of T cell receptor beta chains follows, all from one sample in a study of shared clonotypes between healthy human individuals. Here immunoSEQ multiplex PCR was the method, and the copy in TCRdb shows in-frame clones only, minus some. The sample shows over 950,000 clones, 77% of them seen only once. Input material: memory CD4+ T cells from PBMCs. The receptors come from a young man in good health. Some clones in this sample may be carry-over from other donors' samples. Both conserved end residues are part of each CDR3. Fields, in order: CDR3 DNA, CDR3 protein, D gene, V gene, J gene, clone size. The D gene is left open where the match is weak. Expanded clones get a size class; other rows say once, few or many, or leave the size out.

DNA: TGTGCCAGCAGGACAGGGGGCGGCCGGGATACGCAGTATTTT; CDR3: CASRTGGGRDTQYF; D: TRBD1; V: TRBV28; J: TRBJ2-3; size: .
DNA: TGTGCCAGCTCTCTCGGACAGACCGGTAATGGCTACACCTTC; CDR3: CASSLGQTGNGYTF; D: .; V: TRBV18; J: TRBJ1-2; size: .
DNA: TGTGCCAGCAGCACCAGGACAGGGGATCAGCCCCAGCATTTT; CDR3: CASSTRTGDQPQHF; D: TRBD1; V: TRBV7-8; J: TRBJ1-5; size: .
DNA: TGTGCCAGCTCCCTCCTTCCCATTGTTGCGGGGATGAACACTGAAGCTTTCTTT; CDR3: CASSLLPIVAGMNTEAFF; D: .; V: TRBV18; J: TRBJ1-1; size: .
DNA: TGTGCCAGCAGTGAAGCGGCAGGGACCTACGAGCAGTACTTC; CDR3: CASSEAAGTYEQYF; D: .; V: TRBV6-1; J: TRBJ2-7; size: .
DNA: TGTGCCAGCCAGGTGGCCCAGAACACTGAAGCTTTCTTT; CDR3: CASQVAQNTEAFF; D: .; V: TRBV2; J: TRBJ1-1; size: once
DNA: TGTGCCAGCAGTGAAGGGACTAGCGGTGTAGTCAATGAGCAGTTCTTC; CDR3: CASSEGTSGVVNEQFF; D: TRBD2; V: TRBV6-1; J: TRBJ2-1; size: .
DNA: TGTGCCAGCAGCGCCCGTATGGGCTCTGGGGCCAACGTCCTGACTTTC; CDR3: CASSARMGSGANVLTF; D: .; V: TRBV9; J: TRBJ2-6; size: .
DNA: TGTGCCAGCAGCTTAGAGGACAGCTATGGCTACACCTTC; CDR3: CASSLEDSYGYTF; D: .; V: TRBV7-2; J: TRBJ1-2; size: .
DNA: TGCAGTGCTTATGGCTACACCTTC; CDR3: CSAYGYTF; D: .; V: TRBV20-1; J: TRBJ1-2; size: .
DNA: TGTGCCAGCAGCTCGTCCGGGACCACAGATACGCAGTATTTT; CDR3: CASSSSGTTDTQYF; D: .; V: TRBV7-9; J: TRBJ2-3; size: once
DNA: TGTGCCAGCAGTTTACAGACTAGCGGGAGCACAGATACGCAGTATTTT; CDR3: CASSLQTSGSTDTQYF; D: TRBD2; V: TRBV6-5; J: TRBJ2-3; size: .
DNA: TGTGCCAGCAGTTTGGAATCAGCTGGGGCCAACGTCCTGACTTTC; CDR3: CASSLESAGANVLTF; D: .; V: TRBV28; J: TRBJ2-6; size: .
DNA: TGTGCCAGCAGCTTAGGAGGGGACGGCTCCTACGAGCAGTACTTC; CDR3: CASSLGGDGSYEQYF; D: .; V: TRBV7-9; J: TRBJ2-7; size: .
DNA: TGTGCCAGCAGTTTAAGGTGGCTAGCGGGGGCGAACACCGGGGAGCTGTTTTTT; CDR3: CASSLRWLAGANTGELFF; D: TRBD2; V: TRBV27; J: TRBJ2-2; size: .
DNA: TGTGCCAGCACCGACAGGGGGGCTGGAAACACCATATATTTT; CDR3: CASTDRGAGNTIYF; D: TRBD1; V: TRBV7-9; J: TRBJ1-3; size: .
DNA: TGTGCCAGCAGTGATGGGGACAGGAGTCAGCCCCAGCATTTT; CDR3: CASSDGDRSQPQHF; D: TRBD1; V: TRBV2; J: TRBJ1-5; size: few
DNA: TGCGCCAGCAGCTCGACAGGGGGCTACGAGACCCAGTACTTC; CDR3: CASSSTGGYETQYF; D: TRBD1; V: TRBV5-1; J: TRBJ2-5; size: once
DNA: TGTGCCAGCAGCGTAGAACTAGCGGGAGCAGATACGCAGTATTTT; CDR3: CASSVELAGADTQYF; D: TRBD2; V: TRBV9; J: TRBJ2-3; size: .